This T cell receptor (beta chain) was recorded in a study of OX40 agonist ivuxolimab in advanced cancers. The wider study: The dose of intravenous ivuxolimab that patients received every 2 weeks ranged from 0.01 to 10 mg/kg.

Patients had blood sampled at baseline and again on cycle 4 day 1 and cycle 7 day 1. For this clone: Its specificity is not known.

Study findings and constraints: Low normalized T-cell clonal expansion was also seen in some nonresponders.

Measured with immunoSEQ multiplex PCR; TCRdb has only the in-frame clones, and not every one. The table has 30,000 to 45,000 clones, approximately 78% seen once; the top ten hold under 2%. Sequences were derived from CD4+ or CD8+ T cells sorted from blood, sampled in a trial of the OX40 agonist ivuxolimab. This receptor was obtained from an adult with an advanced solid tumor such as melanoma, head and neck, liver or kidney cancer.

CDR3 residues: CASSQGQGNSPLHF. The CDR3 nucleotides are TGTGCCAGCTCACAGGGACAGGGGAATTCACCCCTCCACTTT. This chain joins TRBV18 and TRBJ1-6; 10 bases match TRBD1. The germline V gene has CDR1 KGHSH and CDR2 LQKENI. V shed 4 bases, J shed 7 bases, and the junction held 1 base outside the gene matches. This CDR3 is built from 14 residues.